A selection of T cell receptor beta chains follows, all from one sample in a study of blood T cell repertoires in COVID-19. Profiled with immunoSEQ multiplex PCR; TCRdb holds only in-frame clones, not every one. The sample records 300,000 to 400,000 clones, around 85% being singletons. Sequencing was performed on peripheral blood. The receptor set was obtained from a human donor in a cohort sampled during active COVID-19. Each CDR3 is given with its conserved first and last residue. The D gene is left open where the match is weak. Expanded clones are given a class, and other clones once, few, many or no size at all.

v_gene,d_gene,abundance,j_gene,CDR3aa,CDR3nt
TRBV3-1/TRBV3-2,TRBD2,NA,TRBJ2-3,CASSQGAGGSTDTQYF,TGTGCCAGCAGCCAAGGCGCGGGGGGGAGCACAGATACGCAGTATTTT
TRBV30,NA,NA,TRBJ2-7,CAWTRGVAYEQYF,TGTGCCTGGACCCGCGGAGTGGCCTACGAGCAGTACTTC
TRBV5-4,TRBD2,NA,TRBJ2-1,CASSFSSGGADNEQFF,TGTGCCAGCAGCTTCTCTAGCGGGGGGGCCGACAATGAGCAGTTCTTC
TRBV9,NA,NA,TRBJ2-7,CASSPAGSQYEQYF,TGTGCCAGCAGCCCTGCCGGGTCCCAATACGAGCAGTACTTC
TRBV7-9,TRBD1,NA,TRBJ2-7,CASSLEGQGLYEQYF,TGTGCCAGCAGCTTAGAGGGACAGGGGCTCTACGAGCAGTACTTC
TRBV12-3/TRBV12-4,NA,NA,TRBJ2-3,CASSLIEDTQYF,TGTGCCAGCAGTTTAATAGAAGATACGCAGTATTTT
TRBV6-5,TRBD1,once,TRBJ2-7,CASSSPYRGPSYEQYF,TGTGCCAGCAGTTCCCCCTACAGGGGGCCATCCTACGAGCAGTACTTC
TRBV6-4,NA,NA,TRBJ2-3,CASSDSIQSSTDTQYF,TGTGCCAGCAGTGATTCTATTCAATCTAGCACAGATACGCAGTATTTT
TRBV5-1,NA,NA,TRBJ1-5,CASSLGPGHLNQPQHF,TGCGCCAGCAGCTTGGGCCCGGGACACCTGAATCAGCCCCAGCATTTT
TRBV6-5,TRBD1,many,TRBJ2-7,CASSDGQGAPQKYF,TGTGCCAGCAGCGATGGACAGGGCGCGCCCCAAAAGTACTTC
TRBV7-9,NA,NA,TRBJ1-1,CASSPTPEAFF,TGTGCCAGCAGCCCAACACCGGAAGCTTTCTTT
TRBV30,NA,NA,TRBJ1-6,CAWSAGVPNSPLHF,TGTGCCTGGAGTGCAGGGGTCCCTAATTCACCCCTCCACTTT
TRBV5-5,NA,NA,TRBJ1-4,CASSMRQATNEKLFF,TGTGCCAGCAGCATGAGACAGGCAACTAATGAAAAACTGTTTTTT
TRBV29-1,NA,once,TRBJ1-3,CSAPGHGNTIYF,TGCAGCGCACCGGGACACGGGAACACCATATATTTT
TRBV11-3,TRBD2,NA,TRBJ2-3,CASSSNRARGGTDTQYF,TGTGCCAGCAGCTCTAACCGGGCCCGGGGGGGCACAGATACGCAGTATTTT
TRBV19,NA,NA,TRBJ1-4,CASTDRSDEKLFF,TGTGCCAGTACAGACAGGTCGGACGAAAAACTGTTTTTT
TRBV10-3,TRBD1,NA,TRBJ1-6,CAISESLIRTGGYHNSPLHF,TGTGCCATCAGTGAGTCGCTAATAAGGACAGGGGGATATCATAATTCACCCCTCCACTTT
TRBV19,TRBD2,few,TRBJ2-1,CASSSRPSGGIGSYNEQFF,TGTGCCAGTAGTAGCCGTCCTAGCGGGGGGATCGGCTCCTACAATGAGCAGTTCTTC
TRBV28,TRBD1,NA,TRBJ1-1,CASRRGTATEAFF,TGTGCCAGCCGTCGAGGGACAGCCACTGAAGCTTTCTTT
TRBV3-1/TRBV3-2,NA,many,TRBJ1-3,CASSHFSTIYF,TGTGCCAGCAGCCATTTTAGTACCATATATTTT
TRBV19,TRBD1,NA,TRBJ1-1,CASSIVRQGEAFF,TGTGCCAGTAGTATAGTCCGACAGGGAGAAGCTTTCTTT
TRBV7-9,TRBD2,NA,TRBJ2-5,CASSLARLTSGEKETQYF,TGTGCCAGCAGCTTAGCGCGACTTACTAGCGGGGAAAAAGAGACCCAGTACTTC
TRBV28,TRBD1,NA,TRBJ1-4,CASSLRGLREKLFF,TGTGCCAGCAGCCTCAGGGGGTTACGGGAAAAACTGTTTTTT
TRBV30,TRBD1,once,TRBJ2-1,CAWNPGQGYNEQFF,TGTGCCTGGAACCCGGGACAGGGTTACAATGAGCAGTTCTTC
TRBV1,NA,NA,TRBJ2-7,CTIASGGDHEQYF,TGCACCATCGCCAGCGGGGGGGATCACGAGCAGTACTTC
TRBV5-4,NA,once,TRBJ1-1,CASSLGGNTEAFF,TGTGCCAGCAGCCTAGGGGGGAACACTGAAGCTTTCTTT
TRBV10-2,NA,NA,TRBJ2-7,CASSEDTGYEQYF,TGCGCCAGCAGTGAGGATACAGGCTACGAGCAGTACTTC
TRBV5-6,TRBD1,NA,TRBJ1-2,CASSSGQGAIYGYTF,TGTGCCAGCAGCTCGGGACAGGGGGCGATTTATGGCTACACCTTC
TRBV28,TRBD1,once,TRBJ2-7,CASSWDRSYEQYF,TGTGCCAGCAGTTGGGACAGATCCTACGAGCAGTACTTC